One TCR beta chain is described in this entry. Its matching antigen is unknown. Thymic material originated from resections removed in the course of corrective heart surgery. CDR3 length: 12 amino acids. V was trimmed by 7 bases and J by 2 bases, leaving 8 bases between them. The germline gives CDR1 MDHEN, CDR2 SYDVKM. Libraries were prepared by immunoSEQ multiplex PCR; TCRdb keeps only in-frame clonotypes and omits some of them. The table has some 80,000 clones, 96% seen once. This sample stems from a study of human thymus T cells. General observations from the study: Within thymic and blood repertoires, V and J gene usage appeared to be biased.

The chain employs TRBV28 and TRBJ1-2; TRBD1 is a possible D gene (5 bases). The clonotype originates from a boy in the first two years of life with a congenital heart defect but otherwise immunologically healthy. Sequences were obtained from thymus tissue. The DNA for the CDR3 is TGTGCCAGCATAGGGACCAACTATGGCTACACCTTC. Protein: CASIGTNYGYTF.